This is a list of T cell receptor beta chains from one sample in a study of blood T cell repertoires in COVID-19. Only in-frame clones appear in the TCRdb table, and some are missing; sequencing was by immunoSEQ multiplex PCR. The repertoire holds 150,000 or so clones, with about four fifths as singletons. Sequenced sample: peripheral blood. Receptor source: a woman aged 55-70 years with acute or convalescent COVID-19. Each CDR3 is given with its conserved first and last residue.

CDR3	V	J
CASSAGGFQGSGANVLTF	TRBV2	TRBJ2-6
CASSLAGRVFF	TRBV12-3/TRBV12-4	TRBJ1-1
CASSQEGHRGQEAQYF	TRBV4-1	TRBJ2-5
CASRTGNTGELFF	TRBV6-5	TRBJ2-2
CASSQTTTNEKLFF	TRBV7-9	TRBJ1-4
CASSLDSNTQYF	TRBV5-1	TRBJ2-3
CASSFEGEGNTEAFF	TRBV28	TRBJ1-1
CASSVGYRTGGIGYTF	TRBV9	TRBJ1-2
CASSPLGTGITEAFF	TRBV9	TRBJ1-1
CASRGGADYGYTF	TRBV27	TRBJ1-2
CAWARGGIHEQYF	TRBV30	TRBJ2-7
CSVERTGLGYTF	TRBV29-1	TRBJ1-2
CSAEGRVSGGYGYTF	TRBV29-1	TRBJ1-2
CASSLVLFAPLHF	TRBV7-9	TRBJ1-6
CASRWEAYEQFF	TRBV7-9	TRBJ2-1
CASSQGGQNYNEQFF	TRBV4-1	TRBJ2-1
CASSLGGKSAETQYF	TRBV5-4	TRBJ2-5
CASSAGQGGGYTF	TRBV7-3	TRBJ1-2
CASSLGTGLSGNTIYF	TRBV11-1	TRBJ1-3
CASSQFAGTAYGYTF	TRBV14	TRBJ1-2
CASSLARGQGERYTF	TRBV5-1	TRBJ1-2
CASSLYGPMNTEAFF	TRBV7-3	TRBJ1-1
CTSSRAGETGNEELFF	TRBV1	TRBJ1-4
CASRSRDSGEKLFF	TRBV6-5	TRBJ1-4
CASSPNFGQGNNSPLHF	TRBV18	TRBJ1-6
CASSDDGYQPQHF	TRBV5-1	TRBJ1-5
CASSVIQQFRTEAFF	TRBV10-1	TRBJ1-1
CASSESTGRLFF	TRBV6-4	TRBJ2-2
CAWSSTRHTDTQYF	TRBV30	TRBJ2-3